This T cell receptor (beta chain) came from a study of CXCR3-negative and CXCR3-positive naive CD8 T cells. Study-wide points: Comparably high diversity marked both naive subsets, whereas memory CD8+ cells had much lower diversity. Naive CXCR3-positive cells had TRB CDR3s more hydrophobic than those of CXCR3-negative naive cells.

Note on this clonotype: Antigen: not known.

Among CD8+ T cells, naive ones were CD45RO-CCR7+CD27+CD95-. In preparing the TRB cDNA libraries, 5' RACE with UMI labels was used. Reprocessing the 5' RACE reads, TCRdb reports a single entry for every CDR3 protein and omits DNA. The specimen's table records 130,000 or so distinct CDR3 sequences. The CDR3 extends over 13 amino acids. This TCR was recovered from a human donor in good health. Some clones in this sample may be carry-over from other donors' samples. Material: naive CXCR3- CD8+ T cells from blood. The subset denotes: CD45RO-CCR7+CD27+CD95- naive CD8+ T cells lacking CXCR3 (TNR3-). This rearrangement joins TRBV12-3 or TRBV12-4 to TRBJ2-7. Here the CDR3 reads CASSVVGADEQYF.